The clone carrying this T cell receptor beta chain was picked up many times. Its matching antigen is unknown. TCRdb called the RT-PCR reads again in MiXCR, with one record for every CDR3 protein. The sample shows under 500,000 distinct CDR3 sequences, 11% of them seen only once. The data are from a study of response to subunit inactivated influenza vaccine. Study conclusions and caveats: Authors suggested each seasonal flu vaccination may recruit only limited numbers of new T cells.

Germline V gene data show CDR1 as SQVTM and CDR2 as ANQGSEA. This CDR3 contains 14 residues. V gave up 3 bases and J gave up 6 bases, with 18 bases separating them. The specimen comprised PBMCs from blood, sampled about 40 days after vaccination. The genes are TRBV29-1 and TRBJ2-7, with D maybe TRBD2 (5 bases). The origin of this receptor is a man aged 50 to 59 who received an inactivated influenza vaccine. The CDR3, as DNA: TGCAGCGTTGAGAATGGCCGGGTAGGAGGCGAGCAGTACTTC. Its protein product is CSVENGRVGGEQYF.